The T cell receptor (beta chain) described here comes from a study of control samples from healthy donors and cancer patients. The method was immunoSEQ multiplex PCR; TCRdb's version includes in-frame clones alone and lacks a portion of them. The table lists 78,000 or so clones, more than 80% of them singletons. This clone was detected only a few times. Looked up from germline, CDR1 is SGHNT and CDR2 is YYREEE (reference sequence). The CDR3 extends over 13 amino acids. V lost 5 bases to trimming and J lost 2 bases; unmatched junction nucleotides: 4. Material: blood. This clonotype was sampled from a man between 50 and 59 years old in good health. The chain combines TRBV5-4 with TRBJ2-7, with 7 positions matching TRBD1. The CDR3 nucleotides are TGTGCCAGCAGTTACGACAGGGCCTACGAGCAGTACTTC. As protein: CASSYDRAYEQYF.